The clone carrying this T cell receptor (beta chain) has at least ten counts. These data belong to a study of T cells in Graves' hyperthyroidism and ophthalmopathy. RNA transcripts provided the source from which TCR beta CDR3 regions were amplified. In the first-round RT-PCR of the TCR CDR3, the HTBI primer set was used. TCRdb fed the multiplex PCR reads into MiXCR, producing one record per CDR3 protein. Of about 560,000 distinct CDR3 sequences in the sample, 12% to 15% were seen once. CDR3 length equals 17 residues. With V trimmed by 6 bases and J by 4 bases, 13 bases remained unmatched. Germline V lookup: CDR1 SQVTM, CDR2 ANQGSEA.

The V and J genes are TRBV29-1 and TRBJ2-3, with 13 positions matching TRBD2. The clonotype originates from a woman aged 40 to 55 with Graves' hyperthyroidism. Sample: blood. CDR3 sequence reads: CSVPKGTSGIPPDTQYF. Here the CDR3 DNA reads TGCAGCGTCCCTAAGGGGACTAGCGGGATTCCCCCAGATACGCAGTATTTT.